The 2 T cell receptor beta chains below come from one sample, sequenced in a study of blood T cell repertoires in COVID-19. Method: immunoSEQ multiplex PCR; TCRdb's copy keeps in-frame clones and lacks some. This sample carries approximately 120,000 clones, around three quarters of them seen once, and the ten largest clones take approximately 4.3%. Material: peripheral blood. These receptors all come from a human donor in a cohort sampled during active or convalescent COVID-19.

V usage is TRBV4-1 and J usage is TRBJ2-1, with 13 bases aligning to TRBD2. The V and J ends lost 0 bases and 4 bases, in that order; junction bases with no gene match: 3. Germline V gene data show CDR1 as MGHRA and CDR2 as YSYEKL. The CDR3 totals 17 residues. In DNA, the CDR3 is TGCGCCAGCAGCCAAGAGACTAGCGGGGGGTTTTACAATGAGCAGTTCTTC. This sequence encodes CASSQETSGGFYNEQFF.

Concerning this clone itself: Other DNA sequences within the sample encode an identical CDR3. The chain uses TRBV5-1 and TRBJ2-5; D may be TRBD2 (6 bases). The V gene's germline CDR1 is SGHRS and CDR2 YFSETQ. This CDR3 spans 14 amino acids. Trimming pared 0 bases from V and 5 bases from J, leaving 11 bases between. The CDR3 here is CASSLAGGRETQYF. The DNA for the CDR3 is TGCGCCAGCAGCTTGGCCGGGGGTCGGGAGACCCAGTACTTC.